These 4 T cell receptor beta chains share one sample of origin, sequenced in a study of post-analysis software for immune sequencing data. No cognate antigen is known for these TCRs. Built from TCR beta cDNA, the libraries had unique molecular identifiers in them. In TCRdb, the PCR reads were re-called with MiXCR into one record per CDR3 protein. The profile shows about 770,000 distinct CDR3 sequences, just over 45% of them singletons. The study, taken as a whole, reports: Patients used several TRBV segments, including TRBV5-6, TRBV5-1 and TRBV20-1, more often than controls.

What was sequenced was blood. The receptors shown here come from a girl aged 5 to 17 with multiple sclerosis.

This chain links TRBV9 with TRBJ2-5; 7 bases align to TRBD2. CDR3 size: 14 residues. Per the germline V gene, CDR1 is SGDLS and CDR2 is YYNGEE. V shed 3 bases, J shed 0 bases, and the junction held 2 bases outside the gene matches. The CDR3 DNA follows: TGTGCCAGCAGCGAAAGCGGGAACCAAGAGACCCAGTACTTC. Its translation is CASSESGNQETQYF.

The chain is built from TRBV27 and TRBJ2-3; 8 positions agree with TRBD2. Trimming removed 5 bases from V and 4 bases from J; junction bases left unmatched: 5. Germline values: CDR1 MNHEY, CDR2 SMNVEV (reference sequence). The length of the CDR3 is 14 residues. The DNA of the CDR3 is TGTGCCAGCAGTCCGGGACTAGTCGCAGATACGCAGTATTTT. Protein sequence: CASSPGLVADTQYF.

This clonotype was recorded a few times. The chain carries TRBV25-1 and TRBJ1-5; TRBD1 agrees at 7 bases. The CDR3 has 12 amino acids. V trimming: 6 bases; J trimming: 5 bases; junction bases outside the gene matches: 1. In germline, CDR1 is MGHDK, CDR2 SYGVNS. CDR3 DNA: TGTGCCAGCAGCAGGGGGTATCAGCCCCAGCATTTT. It is translated as CASSRGYQPQHF.

V and J are TRBV5-1 and TRBJ2-3, with 8 bases identical to TRBD2. Per germline, CDR1 SGHRS and CDR2 YFSETQ. The CDR3 is 16 amino acids. Trimming cost V 2 bases and J 5 bases; bases outside gene matches: 10. This CDR3 reads CASSLNSSGFKDTQYF. The CDR3 DNA follows: TGCGCCAGCAGCTTAAACTCTAGCGGGTTTAAAGATACGCAGTATTTT.